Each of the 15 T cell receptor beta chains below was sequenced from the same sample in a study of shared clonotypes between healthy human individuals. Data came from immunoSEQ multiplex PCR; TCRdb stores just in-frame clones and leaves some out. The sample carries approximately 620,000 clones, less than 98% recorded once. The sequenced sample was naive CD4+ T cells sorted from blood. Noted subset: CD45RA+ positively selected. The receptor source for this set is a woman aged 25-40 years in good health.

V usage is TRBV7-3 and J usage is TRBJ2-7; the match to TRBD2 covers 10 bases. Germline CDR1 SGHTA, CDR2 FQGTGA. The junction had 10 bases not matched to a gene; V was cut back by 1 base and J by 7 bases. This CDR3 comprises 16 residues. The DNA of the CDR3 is TGTGCCAGCAGCTTAAATCCTAGCGGGAGACCCCGTGAGCAGTACTTC. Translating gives CASSLNPSGRPREQYF.

The CDR3 loop is CASSTSGTANSPLHF. CDR3 nucleotide sequence: TGTGCCAGTAGTACCTCCGGGACAGCAAATTCACCCCTCCACTTT. The V call is TRBV19, the J call TRBJ1-6; 7 bases are a match to TRBD1. The CDR3 extends over 15 amino acids. Germline values: CDR1 LNHDA, CDR2 SQIVND (reference sequence). Losses at the gene ends were 4 bases for V and 7 bases for J; bases not matched to a gene: 7.

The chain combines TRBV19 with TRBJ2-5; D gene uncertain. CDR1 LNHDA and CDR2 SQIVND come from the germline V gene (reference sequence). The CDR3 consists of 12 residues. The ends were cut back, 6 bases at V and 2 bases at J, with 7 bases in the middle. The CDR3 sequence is CASRSGQETQYF. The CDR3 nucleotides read TGTGCCAGTAGAAGTGGGCAAGAGACCCAGTACTTC.

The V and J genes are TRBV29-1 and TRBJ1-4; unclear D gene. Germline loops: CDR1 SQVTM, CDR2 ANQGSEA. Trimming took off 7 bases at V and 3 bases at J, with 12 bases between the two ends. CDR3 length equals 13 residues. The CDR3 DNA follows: TGCAGCGCAGTCCGGAGCTCTAATGAAAAACTGTTTTTT. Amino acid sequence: CSAVRSSNEKLFF.

The CDR3 coding sequence is TGTGCCAGCAGCTTAGGAAAAGGGGCAGGGTGGGGAAACATTCAGTACTTC. Protein: CASSLGKGAGWGNIQYF. The chain has TRBV11-2 and TRBJ2-4; maybe TRBD1 (5 bases). The CDR3 has 17 residues. V was shortened by 1 base and J by 6 bases, with 19 bases between the two germline ends. The germline gives CDR1 SGHAT, CDR2 FQNNGV.

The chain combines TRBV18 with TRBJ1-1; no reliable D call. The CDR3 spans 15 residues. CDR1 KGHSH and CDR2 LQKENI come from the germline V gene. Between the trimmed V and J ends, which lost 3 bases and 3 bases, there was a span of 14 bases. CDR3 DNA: TGTGCCAGCTCACCCGAAGTAGGGCGATACACTGAAGCTTTCTTT. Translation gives CASSPEVGRYTEAFF.

CDR3 in amino acids: CASSTGQGWLDGYTF. The CDR3 nucleotides read TGCGCCAGCAGCACTGGACAGGGTTGGTTGGATGGCTACACCTTC. The V and J genes are TRBV5-1 and TRBJ1-2; 8 bases are a match to TRBD1. Germline V gene sequence: CDR1 SGHRS, CDR2 YFSETQ. The CDR3 length is 15 residues. The V and J ends lost 4 bases and 6 bases, in that order; junction bases with no gene match: 11.

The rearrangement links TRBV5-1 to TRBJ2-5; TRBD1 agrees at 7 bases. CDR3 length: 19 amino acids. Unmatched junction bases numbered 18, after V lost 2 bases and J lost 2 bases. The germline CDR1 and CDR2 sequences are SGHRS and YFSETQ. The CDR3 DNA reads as TGCGCCAGCAGCTTCACCTGGACAGGTACCCTAGCAGAACAAGAGACCCAGTACTTC. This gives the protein CASSFTWTGTLAEQETQYF.

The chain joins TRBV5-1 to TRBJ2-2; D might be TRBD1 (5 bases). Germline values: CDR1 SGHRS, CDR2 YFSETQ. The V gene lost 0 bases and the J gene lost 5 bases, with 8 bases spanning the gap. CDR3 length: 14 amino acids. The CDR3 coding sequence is TGCGCCAGCAGCTTGGAAAGGGGTACCGGGGAGCTGTTTTTT. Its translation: CASSLERGTGELFF.

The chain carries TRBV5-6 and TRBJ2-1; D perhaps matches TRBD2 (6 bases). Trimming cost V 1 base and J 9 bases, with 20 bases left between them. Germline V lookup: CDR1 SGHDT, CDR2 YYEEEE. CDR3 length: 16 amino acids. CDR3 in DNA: TGTGCCAGCAGCTTGTATGGGAGGTCGGATTTTTTTGAGCAGTTCTTC. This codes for CASSLYGRSDFFEQFF.

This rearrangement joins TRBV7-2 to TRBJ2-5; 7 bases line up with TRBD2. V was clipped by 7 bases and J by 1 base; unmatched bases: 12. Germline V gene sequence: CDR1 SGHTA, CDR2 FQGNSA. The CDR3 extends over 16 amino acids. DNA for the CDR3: TGTGCCAGCACCACAAGGAGGGGAGGGGTCCAAGAGACCCAGTACTTC. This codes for CASTTRRGGVQETQYF.

The CDR3 here is CASSLSGGADTQYF. As DNA, the CDR3 is TGTGCCAGCAGCCTCTCTGGGGGGGCAGATACGCAGTATTTT. The V and J genes are TRBV7-2 and TRBJ2-3, with 7 nucleotides matching TRBD2. V trimming: 5 bases; J trimming: 4 bases; junction bases outside the gene matches: 6. CDR3 size: 14 residues. CDR1 SGHTA and CDR2 FQGNSA come from the germline V gene.

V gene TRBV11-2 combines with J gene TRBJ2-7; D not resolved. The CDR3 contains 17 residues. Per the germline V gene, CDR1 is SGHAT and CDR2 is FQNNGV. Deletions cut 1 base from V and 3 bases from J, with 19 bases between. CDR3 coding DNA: TGTGCCAGCAGCTTAGGTTCAGGAAGCGAGGCCTTCTACGAGCAGTACTTC. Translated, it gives CASSLGSGSEAFYEQYF.

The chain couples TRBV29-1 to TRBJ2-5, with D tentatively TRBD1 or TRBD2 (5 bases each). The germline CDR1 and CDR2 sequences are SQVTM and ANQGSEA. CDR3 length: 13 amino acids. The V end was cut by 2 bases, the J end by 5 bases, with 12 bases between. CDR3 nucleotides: TGCAGCGTTGAAAGTCACGAGGGGGAGACCCAGTACTTC. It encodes CSVESHEGETQYF.

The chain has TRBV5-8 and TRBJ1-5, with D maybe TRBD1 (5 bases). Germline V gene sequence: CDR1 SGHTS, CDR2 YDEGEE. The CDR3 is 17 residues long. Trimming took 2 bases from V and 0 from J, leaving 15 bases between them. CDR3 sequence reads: CASSFDRGAYSNQPQHF. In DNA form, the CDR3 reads TGTGCCAGCAGCTTTGATAGGGGCGCCTATAGCAATCAGCCCCAGCATTTT. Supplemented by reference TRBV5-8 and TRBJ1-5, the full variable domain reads EAGVTQSPTHLIKTRGQQATLRCSPISGHTSVYWYQQALGLGLQFLLWYDEGEERNRGNFPPRFSGRQFPNYSSELNVNALELEDSALYLCASSFDRGAYSNQPQHFGDGTRLSIL.